These T cell receptor beta chains were read from a single sample in a study of neurological immune-mediated disorders. TCRdb ran MiXCR on the 5' RACE reads and lists one entry per CDR3 protein. The table shows some 48,000 distinct CDR3 sequences, with approximately 10% occurring only once. The sequenced sample consisted of PBMCs. These receptor sequences come from a woman aged 35 to 49 with HTLV-1-associated myelopathy (HAM/TSP). Both conserved end residues are part of each CDR3. A D gene is named only where the DNA matches it firmly. Rows give clone size only sometimes, using once, few, many, or a class for an expanded clone.

cdr3_length j_call clone_size d_call v_call cdr3_nt cdr3_aa
15 TRBJ2-7 many TRBD1 TRBV5-1 TGCGCCAGCAGCTTGGGACAGGGGATCTCGGGGGAGCAGTACTTC CASSLGQGISGEQYF
13 TRBJ1-1 many TRBD1 TRBV5-1 TGCGCCAGCAGCTTCCCCGGACAGGGTGAAGCTTTCTTT CASSFPGQGEAFF
16 TRBJ1-2 many . TRBV28 TGTGCCAGCAGTTTCCGACCGGGACGGAGCCCAGGGGGCTACACCTTC CASSFRPGRSPGGYTF
16 TRBJ2-2 many TRBD2 TRBV7-2 TGTGCCAGCAGCTTAAGCGGGGGGGCGAACACCGGGGAGCTGTTTTTT CASSLSGGANTGELFF
18 TRBJ2-1 many TRBD2 TRBV12-3/TRBV12-4 TGTGCCAGCAGTTTCTGGAAAGGGGCGGGGGGTCGGTACAATGAGCAGTTCTTC CASSFWKGAGGRYNEQFF
13 TRBJ1-1 many . TRBV5-1 TGCGCCAGCAGCTTGACACAGCAGACTGAAGCTTTCTTT CASSLTQQTEAFF
14 TRBJ2-3 many TRBD1 TRBV5-1 TGCGCCAGCCAATCAGGGGGCAGAGCAGATACGCAGTATTTT CASQSGGRADTQYF
15 TRBJ2-2 many . TRBV10-3 TGTGCCATCAGGGGGGCAGCGGGGCAAACCGGGGAGCTGTTTTTT CAIRGAAGQTGELFF
13 TRBJ2-3 many . TRBV7-2 TGTGCCAGCAGCTTTCATAAGGCTGATACGCAGTATTTT CASSFHKADTQYF
17 TRBJ2-3 few TRBD2 TRBV11-2 TGTGCCAGCAGCCAAACCGGGACTAGCGGGGGGGGAGCAGCGCAGTATTTT CASSQTGTSGGGAAQYF
14 TRBJ2-3 many . TRBV6-2/TRBV6-3 TGTGCCAGCAGAAGCCTCACTAGCACAGATACGCAGTATTTT CASRSLTSTDTQYF
13 TRBJ2-5 many . TRBV18 TGTGCCAGCTCACGGGGGCCGGGGGAGACCCAGTACTTC CASSRGPGETQYF
12 TRBJ2-5 once . TRBV11-3 TGTGCCAGCAGCGACCCGATGGAGACCCAGTACTTC CASSDPMETQYF
15 TRBJ2-2 many . TRBV5-1 TGCGCCAGCAGCTTGGACCTTAGGGCCGCCGGGGAGCTGTTTTTT CASSLDLRAAGELFF
15 TRBJ2-1 many TRBD1 TRBV29-1 TGCAGCGTTCAGTCGAGGACAGGGGCGAACAATGAGCAGTTCTTC CSVQSRTGANNEQFF
16 TRBJ1-5 many TRBD1 TRBV6-2/TRBV6-3 TGTGCCAGCAGTTACACCGGGACAGCGAACAATCAGCCCCAGCATTTT CASSYTGTANNQPQHF
18 TRBJ2-5 many . TRBV10-2 TGCGCCAGCAGTGACCCGGGACACTCTACGAGATTTTGGGGCGCCCAGTACTTC CASSDPGHSTRFWGAQYF
12 TRBJ2-1 many TRBD2 TRBV10-3 TGTGCCATCGCTAGCGGGGGAGGTGAGCAGTTCTTC CAIASGGGEQFF
14 TRBJ2-7 many . TRBV20-1 TGCAGTGCTAGGTCGCCCCGATCATACTACGAGCAGTACTTC CSARSPRSYYEQYF
16 TRBJ1-1 many . TRBV6-5 TGTGCCAGCAGTACATCAGCCAAAGTCGGCCGCACTGAAGCTTTCTTT CASSTSAKVGRTEAFF
11 TRBJ1-1 few . TRBV7-9 TGTGCCAGCAGCCCCGACACTGAAGCTTTCTTT CASSPDTEAFF
16 TRBJ1-2 many . TRBV12-3/TRBV12-4 TGTGCCAGCAGTACCCCTCGGGGAGGGGCTGGCTATGGCTACACCTTC CASSTPRGGAGYGYTF
16 TRBJ1-3 few TRBD1 TRBV4-3 TGCGCCAGCAGCCAAGGACGGGACAGCTACGGAAACACCATATATTTT CASSQGRDSYGNTIYF
14 TRBJ2-3 many . TRBV20-1 TGCAGTGCGGCCAGGGACTTAATCACAGATACGCAGTATTTT CSAARDLITDTQYF
17 TRBJ2-4 many TRBD2 TRBV6-2/TRBV6-3 TGTGCCAGCAGTTACCCCTTAGCGGGTGGAGCCAAAAACATTCAGTACTTC CASSYPLAGGAKNIQYF
14 TRBJ2-1 many . TRBV6-1 TGTGCCAGTCTCCTTGTAAGCTCCTACAATGAGCAGTTCTTC CASLLVSSYNEQFF
16 TRBJ2-2 many TRBD2 TRBV18 TGTGCCAGCTCACCACCAGCGGGGACGAAGACCGGGGAGCTGTTTTTT CASSPPAGTKTGELFF
14 TRBJ1-5 many . TRBV5-1 TGCGCCAGCAGCCCAGGAGATAGCAATCAGCCCCAGCATTTT CASSPGDSNQPQHF
13 TRBJ1-5 many . TRBV10-3 TGTGCCATCAGTGAGACAGAAAATCAGCCCCAGCATTTT CAISETENQPQHF
17 TRBJ2-1 many TRBD1 TRBV11-2 TGTGCCAGCAGCTTAGATCTCAGACAGGGGACCTACAATGAGCAGTTCTTC CASSLDLRQGTYNEQFF
16 TRBJ2-2 few TRBD2 TRBV2 TGTGCCAGCGAAAGTAGCGGGGGCCCGAACACCGGGGAGCTGTTTTTT CASESSGGPNTGELFF
14 TRBJ2-6 many . TRBV29-1 TGCAGCGTCGCTGGACCGACTGGGGCCAACGTCCTGACTTTC CSVAGPTGANVLTF
13 TRBJ1-1 many . TRBV12-3/TRBV12-4 TGTGCCAGCAGTCCAGGTTACGGAACTGAAGCTTTCTTT CASSPGYGTEAFF
14 TRBJ1-5 many TRBD1 TRBV2 TGTGCCAGCAAAGGGACAGCGTCCGATCAGCCCCAGCATTTT CASKGTASDQPQHF
17 TRBJ1-1 many TRBD1 TRBV5-6 TGTGCCAGCATCCGTACCCGGGACAGGGGGCGCGACACTGAAGCTTTCTTT CASIRTRDRGRDTEAFF
16 TRBJ2-3 many . TRBV7-2 TGTGCCAGCAGCTTCGGGGTGGACAGAAGCACAGATACGCAGTATTTT CASSFGVDRSTDTQYF
15 TRBJ2-5 many . TRBV12-3/TRBV12-4 TGTGCCAGCAGTTTAGCGTTGGGGGCCCAAGAGACCCAGTACTTC CASSLALGAQETQYF
11 TRBJ2-1 many . TRBV20-1 TGCAGTGCTAGGGGCAACAATGAGCAGTTCTTC CSARGNNEQFF
15 TRBJ1-1 many TRBD1 TRBV5-1 TGCGCCAGCAGCTTGGACCCAGGGGGGAACACTGAAGCTTTCTTT CASSLDPGGNTEAFF
16 TRBJ2-3 . . TRBV15 TGTGCCACCAGCAGAGCTTTTAGCGACTTCACAGATACGCAGTATTTT CATSRAFSDFTDTQYF
17 TRBJ1-6 many TRBD1 TRBV2 TGTGCCAGCGGCGGGACAGGGTCGAGCTCCTATAATTCACCCCTCCACTTT CASGGTGSSSYNSPLHF
14 TRBJ2-1 many TRBD1 TRBV5-1 TGCGCCAGCAGCTATGGACAGGAATACAATGAGCAGTTCTTC CASSYGQEYNEQFF
16 TRBJ2-2 many TRBD2 TRBV3-1 TGTGCCAGCAGCCAAGGAAGCGGGGGGGCCGTCGGGGAGCTGTTTTTT CASSQGSGGAVGELFF
15 TRBJ2-3 many TRBD2 TRBV5-1 TGCGCCAGCAGCAGAGATAGCGGGGTCCCAGATACGCAGTATTTT CASSRDSGVPDTQYF
18 TRBJ2-3 many TRBD1 TRBV20-1 TGCAGTGCTAGTAACAGGGGGCCAATTAGTACTAGCACAGATACGCAGTATTTT CSASNRGPISTSTDTQYF
14 TRBJ2-7 many . TRBV7-2 TGTGCCAGCAGCTCTTCCCGGGACTCCTTGGAGCAGTACTTC CASSSSRDSLEQYF